Sequencing of this T cell receptor (beta chain) was carried out in a study of T cell repertoires in cytomegalovirus infection. Turning to the study itself: A matching HLA type, together with CMV infection, was signaled by public TCR beta signatures. General study findings and limits: There were carriers of CMV plus the relevant HLA, and cumulative public TCR beta family frequency identified them.

TCRdb re-called the reads with MiXCR, one entry per CDR3 protein. The data hold 740,000 or so distinct CDR3 sequences, with under 40% observed a single time. At least ten counts were recorded for this clonotype. Its antigen is still unknown. Trimming took 6 bases from V and 7 from J; bases not matched to a gene: 7. The CDR3 extends over 14 amino acids. CDR1 is MDHEN, CDR2 SYDVKM, per germline. The receptor comes from a human donor in good health (CMV status not recorded). Some clones in this sample may be carry-over from other donors' samples. The sample comprised PBMCs. J is TRBJ2-2 and V is TRBV28; 8 bases are a match to TRBD1. In DNA form, the CDR3 reads TGTGCCAGCAGCTCAGCCGGACAGGGCGGGGAGCTGTTTTTT. Translation gives CASSSAGQGGELFF.